The rows below give T cell receptor beta chains drawn from one sample of a study of graft-versus-host responses after intestinal transplantation. Antigen specificity for these receptors is unknown. Method: immunoSEQ multiplex PCR; TCRdb's copy keeps in-frame clones and lacks some. This sample has around 90,000 clones; over 90% occur once, and the top ten carry about 0.2%. The sample here was unstimulated CD4+ T cells sorted from spleen or lymph node cells, taken before transplant. The origin of the receptors is a human donor who was the organ donor for an intestinal transplant. The CDR3 runs from the conserved cysteine through the conserved F or W. The D gene is left open where the match is weak. The listing skips clone size in some rows; elsewhere it reads once, few, many or a size class.

>TRBV9|NA|TRBJ1-5|NA
CASSGGLGDQPQHF
TGTGCCAGCAGCGGCGGACTCGGGGATCAGCCCCAGCATTTT
>TRBV7-3|NA|TRBJ2-5|TRBD2
CASSATGTSGETQYF
TGTGCCAGCAGCGCAACCGGGACTAGCGGAGAGACCCAGTACTTC
>TRBV5-1|NA|TRBJ2-4|TRBD1
CASSLAPGQGDIQYF
TGCGCCAGCAGCTTGGCCCCAGGACAGGGTGACATTCAGTACTTC
>TRBV30|NA|TRBJ2-6|TRBD2
CAWRRLAGGPGANVLTF
TGTGCCTGGAGAAGACTAGCGGGGGGGCCTGGGGCCAACGTCCTGACTTTC
>TRBV10-2|NA|TRBJ2-7|TRBD1
CASSEDRVYEQYF
TGCGCCAGCAGTGAGGACAGGGTTTACGAGCAGTACTTC
>TRBV21-1|once|TRBJ1-6|NA
CASSKTGQNSPLHF
TGTGCCAGCAGCAAAACGGGACAAAATTCACCCCTCCACTTT
>TRBV21-1|NA|TRBJ2-2|NA
CASSKDRGTGINTGELFF
TGTGCCAGCAGCAAAGATCGCGGGACAGGTATTAACACCGGGGAGCTGTTTTTT
>TRBV25-1|NA|TRBJ2-1|TRBD2
CASNPGGWADEQFF
TGTGCCAGCAACCCGGGAGGGTGGGCGGATGAGCAGTTCTTC
>TRBV6-1|NA|TRBJ2-5|TRBD1
CASSDRTGGKTQYF
TGTGCCAGCAGTGACCGGACAGGGGGGAAGACCCAGTACTTC
>TRBV19|NA|TRBJ2-2|TRBD1
CASSQRTGRSGELFF
TGTGCCAGTAGCCAAAGGACAGGGCGTTCCGGGGAGCTGTTTTTT
>TRBV6-1|NA|TRBJ1-4|NA
CASSEASRGPSGFF
TGTGCCAGCAGTGAAGCCTCCCGGGGGCCGAGTGGGTTTTTT
>TRBV28|NA|TRBJ2-1|TRBD1
CASSSLGQGSLNEQFF
TGTGCCAGCAGTTCTCTAGGACAGGGTAGCCTTAATGAGCAGTTCTTC
>TRBV10-1|NA|TRBJ2-7|TRBD1
CASSEGTGGTYEQYF
TGCGCCAGCAGTGAGGGGACAGGGGGCACCTACGAGCAGTACTTC
>TRBV4-2|NA|TRBJ2-1|NA
CASSQEARGSGEQFF
TGTGCCAGCAGCCAAGAGGCGCGGGGCTCTGGTGAGCAGTTCTTC
>TRBV6-5|NA|TRBJ1-1|TRBD1
CASSQGDTEAFF
TGTGCCAGCAGTCAGGGGGACACTGAAGCTTTCTTT
>TRBV7-2|NA|TRBJ1-6|TRBD1
CASSWGQGDSPLHF
TGTGCCAGCAGCTGGGGACAGGGGGACTCACCCCTCCACTTT
>TRBV4-2|NA|TRBJ2-7|NA
CASSRAGYSYEQYF
TGTGCCAGCAGCCGAGCGGGCTACTCCTACGAGCAGTACTTC
>TRBV4-1|NA|TRBJ1-2|NA
CASSQDRSGYGYTF
TGCGCCAGCAGCCAAGATCGCAGCGGATATGGCTACACCTTC
>TRBV5-8|NA|TRBJ1-4|NA
CASRIGQNLGKLFF
TGTGCCAGCAGGATAGGACAGAACCTCGGGAAACTGTTTTTT
>TRBV19|NA|TRBJ2-5|NA
CASSPTRGSGFQETQYF
TGTGCCAGTAGTCCCACTCGGGGTAGCGGATTTCAAGAGACCCAGTACTTC
>TRBV6-5|NA|TRBJ1-1|NA
CASSYRNTEAFF
TGTGCCAGCAGTTACCGGAACACTGAAGCTTTCTTT
>TRBV5-6|few|TRBJ2-1|TRBD2
CASSLTSVRNEQFF
TGTGCCAGCAGCTTGACTAGCGTGCGCAATGAGCAGTTCTTC
>TRBV12-5|NA|TRBJ2-7|TRBD2
CASGFVRLKGLAAKPTTYEQYF
TGTGCTAGTGGTTTTGTTCGACTGAAGGGACTAGCGGCCAAACCTACCACCTACGAGCAGTACTTC
>TRBV5-1|NA|TRBJ1-3|TRBD1
CASSGTAGNTIYF
TGCGCCAGCAGCGGGACAGCCGGAAACACCATATATTTT
>TRBV7-9|NA|TRBJ1-3|TRBD1
CASSSLQGWNTIYF
TGTGCCAGCAGCTCCCTACAGGGGTGGAACACCATATATTTT
>TRBV19|NA|TRBJ2-7|NA
CASSNGLGLSYEQYF
TGTGCCAGTAGTAACGGTCTGGGCTTATCCTACGAGCAGTACTTC
>TRBV5-1|NA|TRBJ2-2|TRBD1
CASSLTGATNTGELFF
TGCGCCAGCAGCTTGACAGGGGCGACTAACACCGGGGAGCTGTTTTTT
>TRBV25-1|NA|TRBJ1-2|NA
CASSESGRGDGYTF
TGTGCCAGCAGTGAATCGGGCAGGGGCGATGGCTACACCTTC
>TRBV18|NA|TRBJ1-1|NA
CASSPGPNTEAFF
TGTGCCAGCTCACCAGGGCCGAACACTGAAGCTTTCTTT